Sequencing of this TCR beta chain was carried out in a study of T cell responses to AZD1222 COVID-19 vaccine. As to this clone: Its antigen is undetermined.

The table came from immunoSEQ multiplex PCR; TCRdb's copy has only in-frame clones and leaves some out. The repertoire holds roughly 130,000 clones, with roughly 86% as singletons. The CDR3 runs to 15 residues. Trimming shortened V by 1 base and J by 4 bases, and 10 bases separated the two germline ends. Germline values: CDR1 LGHDT, CDR2 YNNKEL (reference sequence). Points from the study as a whole: Most donors were white British, females outnumbered males, and clonal diversity was possibly underestimated.

This TCR was sampled from an adult in good health. V and J are TRBV3-1 (or the pseudogene TRBV3-2) and TRBJ2-2, with D perhaps matching TRBD2 (6 bases). The sequencing here drew on peripheral blood, taken on day 0 of AZD1222 vaccination. The CDR3 DNA follows: TGTGCCAGCAGCCAAGGGAGGCGGGGCACCGGGGAGCTGTTTTTT. Its protein is CASSQGRRGTGELFF.